Here is one T cell receptor (beta chain) with its context. Its antigen is unidentified. The record originates from a study of shared clonotypes between healthy human individuals. For the study at large: The study used three CD4 naive, three CD4 memory, two CD8 naive and one CD8 memory plate per donor.

Only in-frame clones appear in the TCRdb table, and some are missing; sequencing was by immunoSEQ multiplex PCR. The sample holds around 2,000,000 clones, roughly 94% seen once. Germline V gene data show CDR1 as MGHDK and CDR2 as SYGVNS. There are 16 residues in the CDR3. Trimming removed 6 bases at V and 1 base at J, with 18 bases between. Study-level findings and limits: Measured sharing among donors was expected to vary with sequencing depth.

Sequencing input: naive CD4+ T cells sorted from blood. Subset noted: CD45RA+ positively selected. The chain links TRBV25-1 to TRBJ1-1, with D possibly matching TRBD1 (5 bases). This clonotype originated in a man aged 18 to 35 in good health. Written as DNA, the CDR3 is TGTGCCAGCAGCCCAGAGGGTTGGGGACGGAACACTGAAGCTTTCTTT. Encoded protein: CASSPEGWGRNTEAFF.